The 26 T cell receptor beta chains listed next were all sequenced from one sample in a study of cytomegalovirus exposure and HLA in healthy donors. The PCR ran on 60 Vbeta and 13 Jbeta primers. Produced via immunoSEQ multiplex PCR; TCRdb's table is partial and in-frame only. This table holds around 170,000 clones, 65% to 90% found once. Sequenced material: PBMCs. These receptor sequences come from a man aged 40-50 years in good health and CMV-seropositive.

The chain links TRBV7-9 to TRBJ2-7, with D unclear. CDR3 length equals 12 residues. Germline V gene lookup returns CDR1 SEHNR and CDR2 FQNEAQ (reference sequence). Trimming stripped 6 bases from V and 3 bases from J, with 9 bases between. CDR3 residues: CASSPRYYEQYF. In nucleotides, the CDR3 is TGTGCCAGCAGTCCTCGGTACTACGAGCAGTACTTC.

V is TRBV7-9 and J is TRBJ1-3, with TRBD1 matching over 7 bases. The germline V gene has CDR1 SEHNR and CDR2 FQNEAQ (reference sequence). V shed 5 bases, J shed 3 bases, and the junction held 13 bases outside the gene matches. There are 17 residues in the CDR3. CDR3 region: CASSVFLTGEYGNTIYF. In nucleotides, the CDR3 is TGTGCCAGCAGCGTTTTCCTTACAGGGGAATATGGAAACACCATATATTTT.

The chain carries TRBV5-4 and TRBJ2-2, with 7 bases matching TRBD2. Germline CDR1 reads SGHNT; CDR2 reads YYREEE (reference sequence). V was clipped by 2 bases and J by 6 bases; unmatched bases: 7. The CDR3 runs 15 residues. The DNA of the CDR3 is TGTGCCAGCAGCTTTGGCGGGGGTTTTGCCGGGGAGCTGTTTTTT. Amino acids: CASSFGGGFAGELFF.

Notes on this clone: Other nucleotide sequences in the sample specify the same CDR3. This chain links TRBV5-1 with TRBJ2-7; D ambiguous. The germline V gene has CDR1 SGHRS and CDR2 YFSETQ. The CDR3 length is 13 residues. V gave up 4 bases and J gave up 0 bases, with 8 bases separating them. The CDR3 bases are TGCGCCAGCAGCCCGACATCCTCCTACGAGCAGTACTTC. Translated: CASSPTSSYEQYF. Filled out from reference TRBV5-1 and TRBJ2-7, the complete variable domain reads KAGVTQTPRYLIKTRGQQVTLSCSPISGHRSVSWYQQTPGQGLQFLFEYFSETQRNKGNFPGRFSGRQFSNSRSEMNVSTLELGDSALYLCASSPTSSYEQYFGPGTRLTVT.

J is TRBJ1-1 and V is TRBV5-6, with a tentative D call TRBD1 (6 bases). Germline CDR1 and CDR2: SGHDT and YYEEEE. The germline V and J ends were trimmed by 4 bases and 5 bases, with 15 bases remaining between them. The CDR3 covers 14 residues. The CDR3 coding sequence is TGTGCCAGCAGCACACTGACAGGAAGTACTGAAGCTTTCTTT. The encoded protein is CASSTLTGSTEAFF.

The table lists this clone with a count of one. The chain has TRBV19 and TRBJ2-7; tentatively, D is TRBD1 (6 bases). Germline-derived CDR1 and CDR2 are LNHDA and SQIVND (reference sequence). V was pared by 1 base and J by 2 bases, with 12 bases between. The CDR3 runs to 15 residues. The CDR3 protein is CASSIAAGTPYEQYF. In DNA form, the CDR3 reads TGTGCCAGTAGTATAGCTGCCGGGACACCCTACGAGCAGTACTTC. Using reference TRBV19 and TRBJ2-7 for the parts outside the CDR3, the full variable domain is DGGITQSPKYLFRKEGQNVTLSCEQNLNHDAMYWYRQDPGQGLRLIYYSQIVNDFQKGDIAEGYSVSREKKESFPLTVTSAQKNPTAFYLCASSIAAGTPYEQYFGPGTRLTVT.

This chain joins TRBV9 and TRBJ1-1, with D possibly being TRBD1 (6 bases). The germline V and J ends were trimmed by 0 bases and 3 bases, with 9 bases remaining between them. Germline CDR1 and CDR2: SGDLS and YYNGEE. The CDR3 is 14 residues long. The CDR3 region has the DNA TGTGCCAGCAGCGTAGGGGGGCGAGACACTGAAGCTTTCTTT. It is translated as CASSVGGRDTEAFF. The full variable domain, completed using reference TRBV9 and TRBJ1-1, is DSGVTQTPKHLITATGQRVTLRCSPRSGDLSVYWYQQSLDQGLQFLIQYYNGEERAKGNILERFSAQQFPDLHSELNLSSLELGDSALYFCASSVGGRDTEAFFGQGTRLTVV.

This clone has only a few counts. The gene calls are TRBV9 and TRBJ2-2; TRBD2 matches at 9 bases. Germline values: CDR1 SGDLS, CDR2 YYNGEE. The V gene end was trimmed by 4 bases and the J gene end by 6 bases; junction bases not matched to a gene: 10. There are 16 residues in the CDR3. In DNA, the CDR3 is TGTGCCAGCAGCCGTCTTGCGGGGGGGCCCCCCGGGGAGCTGTTTTTT. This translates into CASSRLAGGPPGELFF.

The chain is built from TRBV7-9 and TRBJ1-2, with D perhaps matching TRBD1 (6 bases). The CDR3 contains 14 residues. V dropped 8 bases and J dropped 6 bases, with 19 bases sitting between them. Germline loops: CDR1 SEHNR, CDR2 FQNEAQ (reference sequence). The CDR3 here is CASADSGRSDGYTF. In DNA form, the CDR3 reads TGTGCCAGCGCGGACAGTGGGCGTTCGGATGGCTACACCTTC.

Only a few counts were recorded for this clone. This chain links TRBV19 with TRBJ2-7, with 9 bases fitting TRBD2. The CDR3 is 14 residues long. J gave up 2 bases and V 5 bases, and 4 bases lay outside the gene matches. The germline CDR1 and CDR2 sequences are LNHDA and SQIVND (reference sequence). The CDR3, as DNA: TGTGCCAGTAGTGTTCTAGCGGGGCCCTACGAGCAGTACTTC. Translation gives CASSVLAGPYEQYF.

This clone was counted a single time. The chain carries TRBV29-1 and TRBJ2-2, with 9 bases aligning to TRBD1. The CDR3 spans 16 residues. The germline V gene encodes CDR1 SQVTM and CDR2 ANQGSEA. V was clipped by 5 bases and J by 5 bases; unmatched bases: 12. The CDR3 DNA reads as TGCAGCGTTTCCACTCCGACAGGGGGAAAAACCGGGGAGCTGTTTTTT. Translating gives CSVSTPTGGKTGELFF.

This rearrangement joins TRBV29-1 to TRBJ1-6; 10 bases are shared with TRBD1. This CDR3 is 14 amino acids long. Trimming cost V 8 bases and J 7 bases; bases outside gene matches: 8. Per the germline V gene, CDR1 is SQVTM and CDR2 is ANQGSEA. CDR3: CSFQTGGNNSPLHF. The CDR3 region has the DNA TGCAGCTTCCAGACAGGGGGCAACAATTCACCCCTCCACTTT.

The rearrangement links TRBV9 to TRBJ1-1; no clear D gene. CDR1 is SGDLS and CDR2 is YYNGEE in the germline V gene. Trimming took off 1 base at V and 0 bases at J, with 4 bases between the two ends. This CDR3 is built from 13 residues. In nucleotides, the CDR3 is TGTGCCAGCAGCGTACAGATGAACACTGAAGCTTTCTTT. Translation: CASSVQMNTEAFF.

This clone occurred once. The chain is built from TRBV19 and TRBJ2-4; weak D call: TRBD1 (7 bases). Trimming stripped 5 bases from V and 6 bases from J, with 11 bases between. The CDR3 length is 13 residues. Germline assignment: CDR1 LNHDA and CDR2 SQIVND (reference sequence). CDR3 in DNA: TGTGCCAGTAGTCGACAGGGAGGAAACATTCAGTACTTC. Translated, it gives CASSRQGGNIQYF.

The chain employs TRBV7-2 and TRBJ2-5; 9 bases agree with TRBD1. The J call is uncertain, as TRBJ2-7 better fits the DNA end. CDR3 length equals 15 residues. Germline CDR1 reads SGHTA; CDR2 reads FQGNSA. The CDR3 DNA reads TGTGCCAGCAGCTCTTCCGGGACAGGGCTCTACGAGCAGTACTTC. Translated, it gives CASSSSGTGLYEQYF.

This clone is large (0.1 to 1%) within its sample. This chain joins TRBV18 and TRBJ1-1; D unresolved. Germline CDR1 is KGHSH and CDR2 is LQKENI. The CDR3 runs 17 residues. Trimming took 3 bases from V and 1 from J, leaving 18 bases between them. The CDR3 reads CASSPSTSGRPNTEAFF. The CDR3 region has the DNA TGTGCCAGCTCACCGTCGACATCCGGCAGGCCGAACACTGAAGCTTTCTTT.

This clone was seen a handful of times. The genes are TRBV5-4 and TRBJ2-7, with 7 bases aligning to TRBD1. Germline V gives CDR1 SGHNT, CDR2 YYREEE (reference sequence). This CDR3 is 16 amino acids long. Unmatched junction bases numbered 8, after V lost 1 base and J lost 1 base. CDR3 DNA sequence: TGTGCCAGCAGCTTGCCCAGCTCAGGGGGTTCCTACGAGCAGTACTTC. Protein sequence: CASSLPSSGGSYEQYF.

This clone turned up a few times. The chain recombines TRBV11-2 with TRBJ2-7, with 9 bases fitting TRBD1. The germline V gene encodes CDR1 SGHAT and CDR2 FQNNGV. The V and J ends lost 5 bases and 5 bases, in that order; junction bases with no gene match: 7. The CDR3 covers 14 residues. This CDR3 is CASSIGTGRHEQYF. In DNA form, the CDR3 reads TGTGCCAGCAGCATCGGGACAGGGAGACACGAGCAGTACTTC.

The CDR3 reads CAWSIFSGYYEQYF. The CDR3 bases are TGTGCCTGGAGTATCTTTAGCGGCTACTACGAGCAGTACTTC. This rearrangement joins TRBV30 to TRBJ2-7; the D gene is possibly TRBD2 (6 bases). Looked up from germline, CDR1 is GTSNPN and CDR2 is SVGIG (reference sequence). The CDR3 is 14 residues long. V was clipped by 2 bases and J by 3 bases, with 14 bases between them.

The CDR3 sequence is CASSHALRGSNQPQHF. The CDR3 coding sequence is TGTGCCAGCAGTCACGCCCTCAGGGGGAGCAATCAGCCCCAGCATTTT. The chain joins TRBV28 to TRBJ1-5; 7 nucleotides agree with TRBD1. V lost 5 bases to trimming and J lost 1 base; unmatched junction nucleotides: 8. CDR1 is MDHEN and CDR2 is SYDVKM in the germline V gene. The CDR3 spans 16 residues.

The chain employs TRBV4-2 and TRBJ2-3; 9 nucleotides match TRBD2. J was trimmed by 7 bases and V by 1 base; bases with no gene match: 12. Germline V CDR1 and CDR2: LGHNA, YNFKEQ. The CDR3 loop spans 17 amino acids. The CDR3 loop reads CASSQVLASGDWYTQYF. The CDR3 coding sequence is TGTGCCAGCAGCCAAGTTCTGGCTAGCGGGGACTGGTATACGCAGTATTTT.

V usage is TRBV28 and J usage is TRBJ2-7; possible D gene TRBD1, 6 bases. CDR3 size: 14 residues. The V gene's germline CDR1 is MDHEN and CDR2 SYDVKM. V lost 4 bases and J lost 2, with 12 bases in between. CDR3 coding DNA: TGTGCCAGCAGTTCGACAGGTACTACCTACGAGCAGTACTTC. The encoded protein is CASSSTGTTYEQYF. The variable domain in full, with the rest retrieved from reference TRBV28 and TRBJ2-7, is DVKVTQSSRYLVKRTGEKVFLECVQDMDHENMFWYRQDPGLGLRLIYFSYDVKMKEKGDIPEGYSVSREKKERFSLILESASTNQTSMYLCASSSTGTTYEQYFGPGTRLTVT.

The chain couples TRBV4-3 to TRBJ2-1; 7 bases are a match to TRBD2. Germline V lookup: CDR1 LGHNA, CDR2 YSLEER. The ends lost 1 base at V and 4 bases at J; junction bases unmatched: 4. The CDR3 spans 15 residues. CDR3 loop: CASSQGGGGYNEQFF. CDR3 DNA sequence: TGCGCCAGCAGCCAAGGTGGGGGGGGGTACAATGAGCAGTTCTTC.

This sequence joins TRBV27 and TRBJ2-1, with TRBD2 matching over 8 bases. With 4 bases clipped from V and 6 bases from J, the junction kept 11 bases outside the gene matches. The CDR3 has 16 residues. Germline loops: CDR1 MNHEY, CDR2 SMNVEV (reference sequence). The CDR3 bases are TGTGCCAGCAGTTCCCAGCGGGGGCCCGTTATCAATGAGCAGTTCTTC. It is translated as CASSSQRGPVINEQFF.

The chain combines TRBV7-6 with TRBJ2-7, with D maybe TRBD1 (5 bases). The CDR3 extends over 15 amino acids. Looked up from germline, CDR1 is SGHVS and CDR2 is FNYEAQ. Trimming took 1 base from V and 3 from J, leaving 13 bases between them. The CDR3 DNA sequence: TGTGCCAGCAGCTTAGGTGGCAGGGCCCTCTACGAGCAGTACTTC. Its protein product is CASSLGGRALYEQYF. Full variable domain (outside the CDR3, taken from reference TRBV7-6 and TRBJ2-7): GAGVSQSPRYKVTKRGQDVALRCDPISGHVSLYWYRQALGQGPEFLTYFNYEAQQDKSGLPNDRFSAERPEGSISTLTIQRTEQRDSAMYRCASSLGGRALYEQYFGPGTRLTVT.

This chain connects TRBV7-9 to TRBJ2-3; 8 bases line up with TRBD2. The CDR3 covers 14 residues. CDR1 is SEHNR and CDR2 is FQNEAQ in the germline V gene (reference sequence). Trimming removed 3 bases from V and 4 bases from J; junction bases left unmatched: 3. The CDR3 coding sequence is TGTGCCAGCAGCTTCGGTAGCGGGGCAGATACGCAGTATTTT. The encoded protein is CASSFGSGADTQYF.